This T cell receptor beta chain was recovered during a study of T cell responses to AZD1222 COVID-19 vaccine. The overall study: Pooled in the analysis were second doses at about 4 or about 12 weeks.

Study outcomes and limitations: There were mostly white British donors and more females than males, and clonal diversity was possibly underestimated. An increase in Spike-specific TCR breadth and depth was observed after two AZD1222 doses. Vaccine-associated CD4 TCRs ranged over spike, dominating at 160-218 and 743-854.

Concerning this clone: What it binds is not known.

Profiled with immunoSEQ multiplex PCR; TCRdb holds only in-frame clones, not every one. The table lists 100,000 to 150,000 clones, 88% of them singletons. The CDR3 totals 14 residues. V lost 1 base and J lost 6, with 11 bases in between. Germline lookup yields CDR1 SGHVS and CDR2 FNYEAQ. Source: peripheral blood, taken on day 0 of AZD1222 vaccination. This chain connects TRBV7-6 to TRBJ2-3; tentative D call: TRBD1 (5 bases). The receptor comes from an adult in good health. Here the CDR3 DNA reads TGTGCCAGCAGCTTAGAAACAGGCTTGGATACGCAGTATTTT. It encodes CASSLETGLDTQYF.